This T cell receptor beta chain comes out of a study of T cell changes during pregnancy in multiple sclerosis. TCRdb's copy holds only in-frame clones and misses some; the assay was immunoSEQ multiplex PCR. The profile covers fewer than 75,000 clones, with approximately 89% appearing a single time and 3.5% to 4.5% taken by the ten largest. The germline gives CDR1 KGHSH, CDR2 LQKENI. The CDR3 covers 15 residues. The J segment lost 6 bases and the V segment lost 3 bases, leaving 7 bases of the junction unmatched. The sample consisted of peripheral blood, taken after pregnancy. The sequence was collected from a female donor in good health, enrolled as a control in a pregnancy study. J is TRBJ2-7 and V is TRBV18; 11 nucleotides agree with TRBD2. In DNA, the CDR3 is TGTGCCAGCTCACCTCCCCCCGGGACTAGCGGCGAGCAGTACTTC. This codes for CASSPPPGTSGEQYF.